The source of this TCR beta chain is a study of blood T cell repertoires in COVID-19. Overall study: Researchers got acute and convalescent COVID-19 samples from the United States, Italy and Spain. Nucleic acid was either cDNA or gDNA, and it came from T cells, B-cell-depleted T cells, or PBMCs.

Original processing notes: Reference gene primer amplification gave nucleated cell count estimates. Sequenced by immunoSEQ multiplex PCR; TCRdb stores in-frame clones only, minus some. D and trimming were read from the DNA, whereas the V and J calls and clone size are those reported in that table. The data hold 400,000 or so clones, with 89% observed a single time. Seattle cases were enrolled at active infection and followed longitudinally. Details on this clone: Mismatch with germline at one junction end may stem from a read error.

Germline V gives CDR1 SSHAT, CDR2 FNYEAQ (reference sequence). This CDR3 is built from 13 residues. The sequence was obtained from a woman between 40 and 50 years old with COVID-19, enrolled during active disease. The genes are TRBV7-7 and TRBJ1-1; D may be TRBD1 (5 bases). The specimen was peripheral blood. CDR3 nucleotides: TGTGCTAGCAGCGTAGACAGGAACACTGAAGCTTTCTTT. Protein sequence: CASSVDRNTEAFF.